The clone carrying this TCR beta chain was detected a few times. Germline loops: CDR1 SEHNR, CDR2 FQNEAQ (reference sequence). The length of the CDR3 is 14 residues. With 8 bases removed from V and 2 bases from J, the gap between germline ends came to 10 bases. This entry comes from a study of spatial heterogeneity in lung cancer. Single TCR cDNA molecules each had their own unique molecular identifier. TCRdb re-derived calls from the 5' RACE reads in MiXCR, one entry per CDR3 protein. Of around 87,000 distinct CDR3 sequences in the sample, 9.5% to 15% were seen once. Time point meaning: sample taken at primary tumor resection. Whole RNA was taken from tumor, nontumor lung or frozen PBMC; it was then sequenced unsorted. The donor group consisted of roughly 70 patients who had untreated, early-stage non-small cell lung cancer.

This chain joins TRBV7-9 and TRBJ2-6; unclear D gene. Sequenced here: PBMCs, sampled at surgery. This TCR came from a male donor with early-stage non-small cell lung cancer. The CDR3 region is CASGTAAGANVLTF. CDR3 nucleotides: TGTGCCAGCGGAACAGCAGCTGGGGCCAACGTCCTGACTTTC.